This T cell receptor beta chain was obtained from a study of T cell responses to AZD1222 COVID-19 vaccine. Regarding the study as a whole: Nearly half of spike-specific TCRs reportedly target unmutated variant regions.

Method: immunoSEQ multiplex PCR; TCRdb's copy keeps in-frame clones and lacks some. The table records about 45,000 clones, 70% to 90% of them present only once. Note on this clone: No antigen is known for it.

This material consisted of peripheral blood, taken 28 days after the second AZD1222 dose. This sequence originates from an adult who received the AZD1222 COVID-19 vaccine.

The CDR3 DNA sequence: TGTGCCAGCAGCCCCTGGGGGAGAACTAATGAAAAACTGTTTTTT. It codes for CASSPWGRTNEKLFF. The chain uses TRBV7-9 and TRBJ1-4, with D perhaps TRBD1 (5 bases). Germline V CDR1 and CDR2: SEHNR, FQNEAQ (reference sequence). V lost 5 bases to trimming and J lost 1 base, with 11 bases between them. The CDR3 totals 15 residues.